This TCR beta chain was recorded in a study of blood T cells in healthy people across ages. A second PCR, run for about 6 to 12 cycles, used a sample-barcoded 5' primer plus a J-beta primer mix. One entry per CDR3 protein results from TCRdb running MiXCR on the 5' RACE reads. The sample records 710,000 or so distinct CDR3 sequences, about 24% being singletons. V was trimmed by 3 bases and J by 7 bases, leaving 9 bases between them. The CDR3 sequence is 13 residues long. Germline loops: CDR1 KGHSH, CDR2 LQKENI. Donors ranged from roughly 6 to 95 years old and were healthy Caucasians in Russia. This sequence joins TRBV18 and TRBJ2-2; TRBD1 might be the D (6 bases). The sequence was collected from a man aged 70 or older in good health. The sequenced material came from blood. In DNA, the CDR3 is TGTGCCAGCTCACCGGACAGCCGCGGGGAGCTGTTTTTT. Translated: CASSPDSRGELFF.